This T cell receptor (beta chain) was profiled in a study of OX40 agonist ivuxolimab in advanced cancers. Overall study context: Administration of intravenous ivuxolimab to patients occurred every 2 weeks at 0.01 to 10 mg/kg.

Individuals having autoimmune disease history or systemic immunosuppression were not enrolled. Produced via immunoSEQ multiplex PCR; TCRdb's table is partial and in-frame only. The repertoire holds 36,000 or so clones, with approximately 80% as singletons. Trimming took 5 bases from V and 0 from J, leaving 17 bases between them. There are 17 residues in the CDR3. Germline-derived CDR1 and CDR2 are SGHVS and FQNEAQ. This sequence originates from an adult with an advanced solid tumor such as melanoma, head and neck, liver or kidney cancer. The rearrangement joins TRBV7-8 to TRBJ2-1; no clear D gene. Sequencing was performed on CD4+ or CD8+ T cells sorted from blood, taken in a trial of the OX40 agonist ivuxolimab. The CDR3 DNA is TGTGCCAGCAGCCTATTTCGAAACGAATACTCCTACAATGAGCAGTTCTTC. Translating gives CASSLFRNEYSYNEQFF.